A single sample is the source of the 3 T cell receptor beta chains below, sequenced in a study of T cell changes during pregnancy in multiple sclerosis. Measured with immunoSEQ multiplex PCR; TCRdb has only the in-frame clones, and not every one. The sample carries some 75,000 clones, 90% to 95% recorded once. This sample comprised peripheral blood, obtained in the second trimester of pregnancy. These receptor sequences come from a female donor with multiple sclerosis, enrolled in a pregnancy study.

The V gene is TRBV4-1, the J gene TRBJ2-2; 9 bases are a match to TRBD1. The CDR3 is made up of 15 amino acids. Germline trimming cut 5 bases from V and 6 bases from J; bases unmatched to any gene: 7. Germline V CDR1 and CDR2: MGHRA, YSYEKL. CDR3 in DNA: TGCGCCAGCAGCAGACAACAGGGGGCGTCCGGGGAGCTGTTTTTT. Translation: CASSRQQGASGELFF.

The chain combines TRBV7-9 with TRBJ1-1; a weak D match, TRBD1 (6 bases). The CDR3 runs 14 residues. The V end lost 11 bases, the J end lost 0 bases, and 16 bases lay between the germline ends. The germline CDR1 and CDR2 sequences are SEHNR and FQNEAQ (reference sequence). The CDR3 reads CAAGGSIMNTEAFF. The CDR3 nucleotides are TGTGCCGCGGGGGGCAGTATCATGAACACTGAAGCTTTCTTT.

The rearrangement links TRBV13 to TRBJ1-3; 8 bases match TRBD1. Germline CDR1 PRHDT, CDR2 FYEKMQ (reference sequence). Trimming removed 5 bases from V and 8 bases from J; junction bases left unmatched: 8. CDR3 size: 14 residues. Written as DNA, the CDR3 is TGTGCCAGCAGCCAAGGACAGGGTTCAGACACCATATATTTT. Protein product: CASSQGQGSDTIYF.